The next 31 T cell receptor beta chains were all read from a single sample in a study of blood T cell repertoires in COVID-19 (TCRdb year 2020). Library generation was performed with the immunoSEQ multiplex PCR assay. The source is immuneACCESS, and TCRdb retained only in-frame sequences with V and J called. Part of the clones is not carried over; for the studies checked, unresolved V genes explain less than half of this, and the remainder is unexplained. The table for this sample lists 450,000 to 500,000 clones; approximately 85% of them were counted only once. The top ten clones comprise about 3% of the sample. The sample taken for sequencing was peripheral blood. The receptor set was obtained from a human donor in a cohort sampled during active COVID-19.

This clone has only one observation. The rearrangement joins TRBV4-2 to TRBJ2-7, with 8 bases lining up with TRBD1. This CDR3 region has 16 residues. The V and J ends lost 0 bases and 3 bases, in that order; junction bases with no gene match: 7. Germline V gene sequence: CDR1 LGHNA, CDR2 YNFKEQ. This CDR3 reads CASSQDRDRTNYEQYF. As DNA, the CDR3 is TGTGCCAGCAGCCAAGACCGGGACAGGACTAACTACGAGCAGTACTTC.

The chain couples TRBV5-4 to TRBJ2-2, with TRBD1 identical over 7 bases. This CDR3 is built from 15 residues. Trimming at V came to 4 bases and at J to 4 bases, leaving 7 bases not matched to a gene. Per the germline V gene, CDR1 is SGHNT and CDR2 is YYREEE (reference sequence). CDR3: CASSMQGDVTGELFF. CDR3 in DNA: TGTGCCAGCAGCATGCAGGGGGACGTCACCGGGGAGCTGTTTTTT.

The V and J genes are TRBV14 and TRBJ2-1; TRBD2 matches at 7 bases. V lost 2 bases to trimming and J lost 10 bases; unmatched junction nucleotides: 11. The CDR3 covers 15 residues. Germline assignment: CDR1 SGHDN and CDR2 FVKESK. CDR3 bases: TGTGCCAGCAGCCAACCCGGGACTAAACCAAAGGAGCAGTTCTTC. This gives the protein CASSQPGTKPKEQFF.

V gene TRBV6-4 combines with J gene TRBJ1-1, with 7 positions matching TRBD1. The CDR3 length is 16 residues. The trim removed 0 bases at V and 11 bases at J, leaving 15 bases unmatched. Looked up from germline, CDR1 is MRHNA and CDR2 is SNTAGT. As DNA, the CDR3 is TGTGCCAGCAGTGACTCGCAGGGCAGGCAGGGGGAGAGGGCTTTCTTT. Amino acid sequence: CASSDSQGRQGERAFF.

V and J are TRBV28 and TRBJ1-5; a possible D gene is TRBD1 (6 bases). Germline CDR1 MDHEN, CDR2 SYDVKM. The V end was cut by 2 bases, the J end by 0 bases, with 17 bases between. The CDR3 extends over 18 amino acids. CDR3 region: CASSLGQFQLFSNQPQHF. Written as DNA, the CDR3 is TGTGCCAGCAGTTTAGGACAGTTTCAGCTATTTAGCAATCAGCCCCAGCATTTT.

The chain links TRBV2 to TRBJ2-7; 7 bases align to TRBD1. This CDR3 comprises 12 residues. The V gene's germline CDR1 is SNHLY and CDR2 FYNNEI. The V gene end was trimmed by 6 bases and the J gene end by 5 bases; junction bases not matched to a gene: 4. The CDR3 region has the DNA TGTGCCAGCAGCCCACAGGGGAACGAGCAGTACTTC. It codes for CASSPQGNEQYF.

CDR3 residues: CASSHHPGQGALSEKLFF. The CDR3 nucleotides read TGTGCCAGCAGCCACCACCCAGGACAGGGGGCATTAAGTGAAAAACTGTTTTTT. The chain is built from TRBV7-9 and TRBJ1-4, with 11 nucleotides matching TRBD1. CDR1 and CDR2 from the germline V gene are SEHNR and FQNEAQ (reference sequence). This CDR3 has 18 amino acids. With 5 bases clipped from V and 7 bases from J, the junction kept 15 bases outside the gene matches.

The rearrangement links TRBV7-6 to TRBJ2-3; 7 bases align to TRBD2. The trim removed 5 bases at V and 0 bases at J, leaving 8 bases unmatched. CDR1 is SGHVS, CDR2 FNYEAQ, per germline. The CDR3 has 16 residues. CDR3 in amino acids: CASSLGLVRSTDTQYF. CDR3 DNA: TGTGCCAGCAGCCTAGGACTAGTGAGGAGCACAGATACGCAGTATTTT.

This clone was seen only once. The genes are TRBV13 and TRBJ1-4, with D perhaps matching TRBD1 (5 bases). Trimming left V 5 bases short and J 0 bases short, with 7 bases between. This CDR3 spans 14 amino acids. Germline assignment: CDR1 PRHDT and CDR2 FYEKMQ (reference sequence). The CDR3 sequence: CASSQTATNEKLFF. The DNA for the CDR3 is TGTGCCAGCAGCCAGACAGCAACTAATGAAAAACTGTTTTTT.

The chain combines TRBV2 with TRBJ1-1; no reliable D call. Per the germline V gene, CDR1 is SNHLY and CDR2 is FYNNEI. Trimming cost V 3 bases and J 4 bases, with 9 bases left between them. This CDR3 has 13 residues. The CDR3 protein is CASSEESGTEAFF. The CDR3 DNA follows: TGTGCCAGCAGTGAGGAATCGGGCACTGAAGCTTTCTTT.

The chain uses TRBV29-1 and TRBJ1-1; possible D gene TRBD1, 6 bases. The CDR3 is 14 residues long. V lost 5 bases and J lost 1, with 14 bases in between. Germline assignment: CDR1 SQVTM and CDR2 ANQGSEA. For the CDR3, the DNA is TGCAGCGTTTCCGAAACAGGGCGGAACACTGAAGCTTTCTTT. It specifies CSVSETGRNTEAFF.

V is TRBV4-1 and J is TRBJ2-3; D perhaps matches TRBD2 (7 bases). The CDR3 extends over 17 amino acids. Trimming cost V 2 bases and J 6 bases, with 21 bases left between them. Per germline, CDR1 MGHRA and CDR2 YSYEKL. The CDR3 bases are TGCGCCAGCAGCCAAAGCGGGGCGGGGGCACACAGGGATACGCAGTATTTT. This sequence encodes CASSQSGAGAHRDTQYF.

The V gene is TRBV29-1, the J gene TRBJ1-4; D uncertain. The V gene's germline CDR1 is SQVTM and CDR2 ANQGSEA. This CDR3 is built from 13 residues. The germline V and J ends were trimmed by 4 bases and 4 bases, with 10 bases remaining between them. The CDR3 spells CSVALNGNEKLFF. The CDR3 coding sequence is TGCAGCGTTGCCCTAAATGGTAATGAAAAACTGTTTTTT.

J is TRBJ2-2 and V is TRBV19; D unclear. Trimming cost V 5 bases and J 0 bases, with 4 bases left between them. The CDR3 runs 13 residues. Germline CDR1 reads LNHDA; CDR2 reads SQIVND (reference sequence). The CDR3 protein is CASSLTNTGELFF. Here the CDR3 DNA reads TGTGCCAGTAGTTTAACGAACACCGGGGAGCTGTTTTTT.

This chain joins TRBV7-3 and TRBJ1-1, with no clear D. Germline CDR1 is SGHTA and CDR2 is FQGTGA. The germline V and J ends were trimmed by 2 bases and 3 bases, with 7 bases remaining between them. The CDR3 has 13 amino acids. The CDR3 nucleotides read TGTGCCAGCAGCTTAGTCAGCGACACTGAAGCTTTCTTT. Amino acid sequence: CASSLVSDTEAFF. Variable domain in full (rest from reference TRBV7-3 and TRBJ1-1): GAGVSQTPSNKVTEKGKYVELRCDPISGHTALYWYRQSLGQGPEFLIYFQGTGAADDSGLPNDRFFAVRPEGSVSTLKIQRTERGDSAVYLCASSLVSDTEAFFGQGTRLTVV.

J is TRBJ2-7 and V is TRBV4-3, with 7 bases that match TRBD2. J lost 0 bases, V lost 4 bases, and 6 bases had no gene match. The CDR3 runs 15 residues. Looked up from germline, CDR1 is LGHNA and CDR2 is YSLEER. The CDR3: CASSLQRGPSYEQYF. In DNA, the CDR3 is TGCGCCAGCAGCCTGCAGCGGGGCCCCTCCTACGAGCAGTACTTC.

This sequence joins TRBV7-2 and TRBJ2-7; D is possibly TRBD2 (6 bases). The germline CDR1 and CDR2 sequences are SGHTA and FQGNSA. V was clipped by 4 bases and J by 0 bases, with 13 bases between them. The CDR3 has 15 residues. For the CDR3, the DNA is TGTGCCAGCAGCTCTCTAGCGACAAGCTCCTACGAGCAGTACTTC. Translating gives CASSSLATSSYEQYF. The whole variable domain, filled in from reference TRBV7-2 and TRBJ2-7, reads GAGVSQSPSNKVTEKGKDVELRCDPISGHTALYWYRQSLGQGLEFLIYFQGNSAPDKSGLPSDRFSAERTGGSVSTLTIQRTQQEDSAVYLCASSSLATSSYEQYFGPGTRLTVT.

The rearrangement links TRBV28 to TRBJ1-1; perhaps TRBD1 as D (6 bases). Deletions cut 5 bases from V and 0 bases from J, with 16 bases between. The germline CDR1 and CDR2 sequences are MDHEN and SYDVKM. The CDR3 length is 16 residues. As DNA, the CDR3 is TGTGCCAGCAGTCAACCGGGACACCTATTGAACACTGAAGCTTTCTTT. It translates to CASSQPGHLLNTEAFF.

The V and J genes are TRBV30 and TRBJ2-5; D is unclear. The CDR3 totals 13 residues. V was cut by 0 bases and J by 3 bases, with 8 bases left in between. Germline V gives CDR1 GTSNPN, CDR2 SVGIG (reference sequence). Written as DNA, the CDR3 is TGTGCCTGGAGTGTCCCCGGTAAAGAGACCCAGTACTTC. Its protein is CAWSVPGKETQYF.

V usage is TRBV29-1 and J usage is TRBJ2-7, with 8 positions matching TRBD1. V lost 5 bases to trimming and J lost 2 bases; unmatched junction nucleotides: 8. The CDR3 covers 14 residues. CDR1 is SQVTM and CDR2 is ANQGSEA in the germline V gene. The CDR3, as DNA: TGCAGCGTTCCGGACAGGGCAAGCCCCTACGAGCAGTACTTC. Protein: CSVPDRASPYEQYF.

The chain combines TRBV7-2 with TRBJ1-1, with 8 bases matching TRBD1. The germline V gene encodes CDR1 SGHTA and CDR2 FQGNSA. This CDR3 is 15 amino acids long. Trimming cost V 4 bases and J 1 base; bases outside gene matches: 5. The CDR3 loop is CASSWAGTGNTEAFF. Here the CDR3 DNA reads TGTGCCAGCAGCTGGGCCGGGACAGGGAACACTGAAGCTTTCTTT.

This chain uses TRBV19 with TRBJ1-6, with TRBD1 as a possible D gene (5 bases). The germline CDR1 and CDR2 sequences are LNHDA and SQIVND (reference sequence). V was clipped by 3 bases and J by 7 bases, with 16 bases between them. The CDR3 sequence is 16 residues long. CDR3 region: CASSMSMASGNSPLHF. As DNA, the CDR3 is TGTGCCAGTAGTATGTCGATGGCTTCAGGGAATTCACCCCTCCACTTT.

The chain carries TRBV6-5 and TRBJ1-1; 7 bases are a match to TRBD1. Per germline, CDR1 MNHEY and CDR2 SVGAGI. The V segment lost 6 bases and the J segment 13 bases; nucleotides outside the gene matches: 11. CDR3 size: 12 residues. The CDR3 coding sequence is TGTGCCAGCAGCAACCGACAGGGTAGTGGTTTCTTT. This encodes CASSNRQGSGFF.

This chain uses TRBV28 with TRBJ1-3; D perhaps matches TRBD1 (6 bases). The germline V gene has CDR1 MDHEN and CDR2 SYDVKM. The length of the CDR3 is 16 residues. Deletions cut 8 bases from V and 4 bases from J, with 21 bases between. CDR3 loop: CASVRDRGFTGNTIYF. Written as DNA, the CDR3 is TGTGCCAGCGTCCGGGATAGGGGGTTTACAGGAAACACCATATATTTT.

V gene TRBV5-1 combines with J gene TRBJ2-5; D is ambiguous. The germline CDR1 and CDR2 sequences are SGHRS and YFSETQ. Between the trimmed V and J ends, which lost 0 bases and 5 bases, there was a span of 14 bases. The CDR3 extends over 15 amino acids. The CDR3 DNA reads TGCGCCAGCAGCTTGGTGCCGGTTACGGAGGAGACCCAGTACTTC. Translated: CASSLVPVTEETQYF.

This chain links TRBV11-2 with TRBJ2-3; 12 nucleotides line up with TRBD2. This CDR3 is 19 amino acids long. Germline V lookup: CDR1 SGHAT, CDR2 FQNNGV. With 5 bases clipped from V and 5 bases from J, the junction kept 17 bases outside the gene matches. CDR3 sequence reads: CASSTPGLAGRRERDTQYF. The CDR3 DNA follows: TGTGCCAGCAGCACACCGGGACTAGCGGGCCGCCGGGAGAGAGATACGCAGTATTTT. The complete variable domain, with remaining parts taken from reference TRBV11-2 and TRBJ2-3, reads EAGVAQSPRYKIIEKRQSVAFWCNPISGHATLYWYQQILGQGPKLLIQFQNNGVVDDSQLPKDRFSAERLKGVDSTLKIQPAKLEDSAVYLCASSTPGLAGRRERDTQYFGPGTRLTVL.

The chain recombines TRBV24-1 with TRBJ2-2, with 10 bases that match TRBD2. Germline trimming cut 7 bases from V and 6 bases from J; bases unmatched to any gene: 4. The CDR3 spans 14 residues. Germline CDR1 and CDR2: KGHDR and SFDVKD. The CDR3 DNA is TGTGCCACCAGATCTAGCGGGAGCGCCGGGGAGCTGTTTTTT. Translation: CATRSSGSAGELFF.

As for this clone: The same CDR3 can be traced to other DNA sequences in this sample. This chain uses TRBV28 with TRBJ1-1; D possibly corresponds to TRBD1 (6 bases). Trimming removed 5 bases from V and 11 bases from J, with 15 bases in between. Germline values: CDR1 MDHEN, CDR2 SYDVKM. The CDR3 is 12 amino acids. CDR3 sequence reads: CASSLGRQGAFF. DNA of the CDR3: TGTGCCAGCAGTCTGGGACGCCAGGGGGCTTTCTTT.

The V call is TRBV7-2, the J call TRBJ2-7, with 7 bases aligning to TRBD2. Trimming cost V 8 bases and J 2 bases; bases outside gene matches: 6. This CDR3 is 13 amino acids long. CDR1 is SGHTA, CDR2 FQGNSA, per germline. This chain's CDR3 is CASRGAGTYEQYF. The CDR3, as DNA: TGTGCCAGCCGGGGAGCGGGAACCTACGAGCAGTACTTC.

The chain is built from TRBV24-1 and TRBJ2-5; D unresolved. Looked up from germline, CDR1 is KGHDR and CDR2 is SFDVKD. Trimming left V 5 bases short and J 1 base short, with 7 bases between. The CDR3 has 13 residues. Written as DNA, the CDR3 is TGTGCCACCAGTGGAAATAGCCAAGAGACCCAGTACTTC. Translation gives CATSGNSQETQYF.

This clone was detected only once. The rearrangement uses TRBV30 and TRBJ2-1; TRBD1 matches at 7 bases. The CDR3 runs to 13 residues. Germline CDR1 reads GTSNPN; CDR2 reads SVGIG (reference sequence). V lost 0 bases and J lost 7; bases outside the gene matches: 3. The CDR3 nucleotides read TGTGCCTGGAGTGTTCCAGGGGGAAATGAGCAGTTCTTC. It codes for CAWSVPGGNEQFF.